What follows are 16 T cell receptor beta chains derived from one specimen sequenced in a study of blood T cell repertoires in COVID-19. Sequencing was performed with immunoSEQ multiplex PCR; in TCRdb, only in-frame clones are kept and a portion is missing. The sample holds roughly 240,000 clones, roughly 85% seen once. The source material was PBMCs or T cells enriched from blood (not recorded which). The receptors come from a woman between 50 and 59 years old with acute COVID-19.

The V gene is TRBV7-9, the J gene TRBJ1-5; TRBD1 might be the D (6 bases). Trimming shortened V by 5 bases and J by 2 bases, and 13 bases separated the two germline ends. The CDR3 loop spans 15 amino acids. Germline lookup yields CDR1 SEHNR and CDR2 FQNEAQ (reference sequence). The CDR3 sequence is CASSAQGSGNQPQHF. The CDR3 nucleotides are TGTGCCAGCAGCGCCCAGGGGTCCGGCAATCAGCCCCAGCATTTT.

This clone was recorded a few times. The chain uses TRBV3-1 (or the pseudogene TRBV3-2) and TRBJ1-6, with D maybe TRBD1 (5 bases). With 5 bases removed from V and 6 bases from J, the gap between germline ends came to 11 bases. Germline CDR1 is LGHDT and CDR2 is YNNKEL (reference sequence). CDR3 length: 14 amino acids. The CDR3, as DNA: TGTGCCAGCAGCTCGGGACTACTTAATTCACCCCTCCACTTT. It yields the protein CASSSGLLNSPLHF.

About this clone itself: Within the sample, other DNA sequences also encode this same CDR3. J is TRBJ2-5 and V is TRBV5-4; 14 bases fit TRBD2. J lost 1 base, V lost 2 bases, and 1 base had no gene match. There are 16 residues in the CDR3. Germline CDR1 SGHNT, CDR2 YYREEE (reference sequence). CDR3 sequence: CASSFGLAGGQETQYF. The CDR3 coding sequence is TGTGCCAGCAGCTTTGGACTAGCGGGGGGCCAAGAGACCCAGTACTTC.

V and J are TRBV3-1 (or the pseudogene TRBV3-2) and TRBJ2-2, with D possibly matching TRBD2 (6 bases). V lost 4 bases to trimming and J lost 5 bases, with 11 bases between them. Per germline, CDR1 LGHDT and CDR2 YNNKEL (reference sequence). The CDR3 length is 14 residues. Written as DNA, the CDR3 is TGTGCCAGCAGCCTACTAGCAAAGACCGGGGAGCTGTTTTTT. Encoded protein: CASSLLAKTGELFF.

The rearrangement uses TRBV2 and TRBJ2-7, with D possibly being TRBD1 (6 bases). V was trimmed by 6 bases and J by 7 bases, leaving 19 bases between them. This CDR3 is built from 14 residues. Per the germline V gene, CDR1 is SNHLY and CDR2 is FYNNEI. The CDR3 nucleotides read TGTGCCAGCAGCGCCGGTAGACAGGTGGCTGAGCAGTACTTC. Translated, it gives CASSAGRQVAEQYF.

V usage is TRBV19 and J usage is TRBJ1-4; 7 bases are shared with TRBD1. The J segment lost 7 bases and the V segment lost 3 bases, leaving 8 bases of the junction unmatched. Germline V gene lookup returns CDR1 LNHDA and CDR2 SQIVND (reference sequence). The CDR3 contains 15 residues. CDR3: CASSISWTGGEKLFF. The CDR3 DNA reads as TGTGCCAGTAGTATTTCCTGGACAGGAGGTGAAAAACTGTTTTTT. Full variable domain (outside the CDR3, taken from reference TRBV19 and TRBJ1-4): DGGITQSPKYLFRKEGQNVTLSCEQNLNHDAMYWYRQDPGQGLRLIYYSQIVNDFQKGDIAEGYSVSREKKESFPLTVTSAQKNPTAFYLCASSISWTGGEKLFFGSGTQLSVL.

The V and J genes are TRBV6-4 and TRBJ2-2, with TRBD2 matching over 14 bases. The CDR3 is made up of 17 amino acids. The ends lost 4 bases at V and 0 bases at J; junction bases unmatched: 1. Germline V gene sequence: CDR1 MRHNA, CDR2 SNTAGT. The CDR3 DNA is TGTGCCAGCAGTGTGACTAGCGGGGGGGCGAACACCGGGGAGCTGTTTTTT. Its translation: CASSVTSGGANTGELFF.

V is TRBV29-1 and J is TRBJ2-7; 12 bases fit TRBD1. V lost 8 bases and J lost 4; bases outside the gene matches: 12. CDR1 is SQVTM and CDR2 is ANQGSEA in the germline V gene. The CDR3 has 15 residues. CDR3 sequence: CSFRSGTGGVYEQYF. The CDR3 nucleotides are TGCAGCTTCAGATCCGGGACAGGGGGCGTATACGAGCAGTACTTC.

This clone was counted a few times. V usage is TRBV10-3 and J usage is TRBJ2-3, with 7 nucleotides matching TRBD1. Trimming removed 8 bases from V and 4 bases from J; junction bases left unmatched: 12. CDR3 length equals 15 residues. Germline values: CDR1 ENHRY, CDR2 SYGVKD. CDR3 sequence: CAIRGQAIEADTQYF. In DNA, the CDR3 is TGTGCCATCCGCGGACAGGCAATAGAAGCAGATACGCAGTATTTT.

The chain joins TRBV2 to TRBJ1-4; a possible D gene is TRBD1 (5 bases). Deletions cut 3 bases from V and 3 bases from J, with 8 bases between. The CDR3 covers 14 residues. Germline CDR1 and CDR2: SNHLY and FYNNEI. The CDR3 sequence: CASSERTSNEKLFF. CDR3 nucleotides: TGTGCCAGCAGTGAGAGGACATCTAATGAAAAACTGTTTTTT. The full variable domain, completed using reference TRBV2 and TRBJ1-4, is EPEVTQTPSHQVTQMGQEVILRCVPISNHLYFYWYRQILGQKVEFLVSFYNNEISEKSEIFDDQFSVERPDGSNFTLKIRSTKLEDSAMYFCASSERTSNEKLFFGSGTQLSVL.

The rearrangement links TRBV29-1 to TRBJ1-1; D not resolved. The V gene's germline CDR1 is SQVTM and CDR2 ANQGSEA. This CDR3 is 12 amino acids long. Trimming shortened V by 3 bases and J by 3 bases, and 8 bases separated the two germline ends. The CDR3 DNA is TGCAGCGTTGATTTTCAGTACACTGAAGCTTTCTTT. Its translation: CSVDFQYTEAFF.

The genes are TRBV10-1 and TRBJ2-3; 8 nucleotides align to TRBD2. The CDR3 consists of 14 residues. Germline-derived CDR1 and CDR2 are WNHNN and SYGVQD (reference sequence). V was clipped by 1 base and J by 8 bases; unmatched bases: 5. The CDR3 coding sequence is TGCGCCAGCAGTGAGTTAGCGGGGAAAGGTACGCAGTATTTT. It translates to CASSELAGKGTQYF.

The chain has TRBV18 and TRBJ1-2; D not resolved. Trimming removed 5 bases from V and 8 bases from J, with 12 bases in between. CDR3 length equals 12 residues. The germline gives CDR1 KGHSH, CDR2 LQKENI. The CDR3 region has the DNA TGTGCCAGCTCATCGCTGCTCCGGGGCTACACCTTC. It translates to CASSSLLRGYTF. The whole variable domain, remainder taken from reference TRBV18 and TRBJ1-2, is NAGVMQNPRHLVRRRGQEARLRCSPMKGHSHVYWYRQLPEEGLKFMVYLQKENIIDESGMPKERFSAEFPKEGPSILRIQQVVRGDSAAYFCASSSLLRGYTFGSGTRLTVV.

CDR3 protein: CASSFSGGDLSYNEQFF. DNA for the CDR3: TGTGCCAGCAGCTTCAGCGGGGGGGACCTCTCCTACAATGAGCAGTTCTTC. V is TRBV7-2 and J is TRBJ2-1; 10 nucleotides match TRBD2. CDR1 and CDR2 from the germline V gene are SGHTA and FQGNSA. Trimming cost V 3 bases and J 0 bases; bases outside gene matches: 5. The CDR3 covers 17 residues.

The chain links TRBV4-1 to TRBJ2-5; 10 bases match TRBD2. V gave up 4 bases and J gave up 7 bases; unmatched junction bases: 9. This CDR3 is 15 amino acids long. Germline V gene data show CDR1 as MGHRA and CDR2 as YSYEKL. The CDR3 region has the DNA TGCGCCAGCAGCCCAGCGGGGGGGTCCCTAGGGACCCAGTACTTC. This translates into CASSPAGGSLGTQYF.

The chain couples TRBV25-1 to TRBJ1-1; unclear D gene. Germline V CDR1 and CDR2: MGHDK, SYGVNS. This CDR3 spans 16 amino acids. Trimming took off 5 bases at V and 6 bases at J, with 22 bases between the two ends. In DNA form, the CDR3 reads TGTGCCAGCAGTCCCCGGGAGGGTCGTGGTGTCCCTGAAGCTTTCTTT. This codes for CASSPREGRGVPEAFF.